This entry is about one T cell receptor (beta chain). Its cognate antigen is unknown. Ophthalmopathy patients showed a Clinical Activity Score of at least 3, NOSPECS grade of at least 4 and duration under 3 months. The PBMCs were taken from about 9.7 ml of fresh peripheral blood. The CDR3 regions of TCR beta were amplified from RNA transcripts. First-round RT-PCR with HTBI primers amplified the TCR CDR3 region. MiXCR was run by TCRdb on the multiplex PCR reads, yielding one entry per CDR3 protein. The sample records roughly 400,000 distinct CDR3 sequences, about 14% being singletons. The source of the sample is a study of T cells in Graves' hyperthyroidism and ophthalmopathy. Study-wide results and limits: Blood also held most thyroid clonotypes expanded beyond 0.001. Stable hyperthyroidism and ophthalmopathy were separated using 13 V-J signatures.

The specimen was blood. The origin of this receptor is a man aged 50-59 years with Graves' ophthalmopathy.

CDR3 sequence reads: CASSLPKAGYNEQFF. The CDR3 DNA is TGTGCCAGCAGCTTACCCAAAGCGGGCTACAATGAGCAGTTCTTC. The chain recombines TRBV5-6 with TRBJ2-1; D is perhaps TRBD2 (6 bases). Germline CDR1 reads SGHDT; CDR2 reads YYEEEE. Trimming took 2 bases from V and 3 from J, leaving 12 bases between them. There are 15 residues in the CDR3.